These 18 T cell receptor beta chains share one sample of origin, sequenced in a study of T cell repertoires in cytomegalovirus infection. One entry per CDR3 protein, called by TCRdb with MiXCR from the reads. The sample shows approximately 470,000 distinct CDR3 sequences, 40% to 50% of them seen only once. Their recognized antigens are unknown. The sample consisted of cultured PBMCs, taken from culture after CMV antigen stimulation. Source of these receptors: a human donor in good health (CMV status not recorded). Some clones in this sample may be carry-over from other donors' samples.

CDR3 coding DNA: TGTGCCAGCAGTTTACGAAGGGGAACGATTCAAGGAAAACTGTTTTTT. This gives the protein CASSLRRGTIQGKLFF. The chain has TRBV12-3 or TRBV12-4 and TRBJ1-4, with D perhaps matching TRBD1 (5 bases). V lost 2 bases and J lost 10, with 20 bases in between. The CDR3 is 16 residues long.

This clonotype has a handful of counts. The chain has TRBV7-2 and TRBJ2-3; no clear D gene. CDR3 length: 16 residues. Germline CDR1 is SGHTA and CDR2 is FQGNSA. V was shortened by 1 base and J by 5 bases, with 16 bases between the two germline ends. CDR3 coding DNA: TGTGCCAGCAGCTTAGAGTCGACCGTGGTTCGAGATACGCAGTATTTT. Translated: CASSLESTVVRDTQYF.

The table lists this clonotype with a few counts. The rearrangement joins TRBV11-2 to TRBJ2-1, with D perhaps TRBD2 (6 bases). V lost 11 bases, J lost 4 bases, and 21 bases lay in between. This CDR3 spans 15 amino acids. Germline CDR1 SGHAT, CDR2 FQNNGV. CDR3 in amino acids: CASLPLASRYNEQFF. The CDR3 coding sequence is TGTGCCTCCTTACCCCTAGCGAGCCGATACAATGAGCAGTTCTTC.

The V call is TRBV20-1, the J call TRBJ2-3, with D maybe TRBD2 (5 bases). This CDR3 comprises 11 residues. Germline V gene lookup returns CDR1 DFQATT and CDR2 SNEGSKA (reference sequence). The germline V and J ends were trimmed by 3 bases and 6 bases, with 7 bases remaining between them. This chain's CDR3 is CSASGGDTQYF. DNA for the CDR3: TGCAGTGCTAGTGGAGGCGATACGCAGTATTTT.

This clonotype was seen a few times. This rearrangement joins TRBV2 to TRBJ2-3; D not certain. V shed 5 bases and J shed 2 bases, with 11 bases lying between them. There are 14 residues in the CDR3. Germline lookup yields CDR1 SNHLY and CDR2 FYNNEI. DNA for the CDR3: TGTGCCAGCAGTCCCCTTAGGACCACAGATACGCAGTATTTT. It yields the protein CASSPLRTTDTQYF.

There are a few counts of this clonotype. The rearrangement uses TRBV7-8 and TRBJ2-7; a possible D gene is TRBD1 (6 bases). This CDR3 region has 14 residues. Germline V gene data show CDR1 as SGHVS and CDR2 as FQNEAQ. The germline V and J ends were trimmed by 5 bases and 6 bases, with 17 bases remaining between them. CDR3 amino acids: CASSPTPTGPEQYF. CDR3 DNA: TGTGCCAGCAGCCCCACCCCCACAGGGCCCGAGCAGTACTTC.

This clonotype has only a few counts. The CDR3: CASSRGRGPYEQYF. The CDR3 nucleotides are TGTGCCAGTAGTAGGGGCAGGGGGCCCTACGAGCAGTACTTC. The chain is built from TRBV19 and TRBJ2-7; 8 nucleotides match TRBD1. Trimming cost V 4 bases and J 2 bases; bases outside gene matches: 4. The germline V gene has CDR1 LNHDA and CDR2 SQIVND (reference sequence). The CDR3 covers 14 residues.

This clonotype has only a few counts. The chain links TRBV24-1 to TRBJ1-5; unclear D gene. CDR1 is KGHDR and CDR2 is SFDVKD in the germline V gene. The CDR3 contains 13 residues. Trimming left V 1 base short and J 6 bases short, with 6 bases between. The CDR3 reads CATSDFTGQPQHF. The CDR3 coding sequence is TGTGCCACCAGTGATTTTACGGGTCAGCCCCAGCATTTT.

This clonotype has only a few counts. The rearrangement links TRBV7-2 to TRBJ2-7; D is ambiguous. V lost 5 bases and J lost 3, with 14 bases in between. The CDR3 runs 14 residues. Germline V gives CDR1 SGHTA, CDR2 FQGNSA. Here the CDR3 reads CASSPLPSLYEQYF. The CDR3 DNA reads TGTGCCAGCAGCCCCCTGCCAAGCCTCTACGAGCAGTACTTC.

The chain uses TRBV20-1 and TRBJ2-5; the match to TRBD2 covers 10 bases. The CDR3 consists of 16 residues. V dropped 7 bases and J dropped 0; count of bases not matched to a gene: 11. Germline CDR1 and CDR2: DFQATT and SNEGSKA (reference sequence). The CDR3 DNA reads TGCAGTGTCTGGACTAGCGGAGGGAATTACCAAGAGACCCAGTACTTC. It encodes CSVWTSGGNYQETQYF.

V and J are TRBV7-2 and TRBJ2-3; D may be TRBD2 (6 bases). The CDR3 has 17 amino acids. The V end lost 3 bases, the J end lost 2 bases, and 18 bases lay between the germline ends. Germline V CDR1 and CDR2: SGHTA, FQGNSA. Here the CDR3 DNA reads TGTGCCAGCAGCTTCCTATTACCGGGACTCCACACAGATACGCAGTATTTT. It encodes CASSFLLPGLHTDTQYF.

V usage is TRBV2 and J usage is TRBJ2-7; 9 bases match TRBD2. With 7 bases clipped from V and 4 bases from J, the junction kept 20 bases outside the gene matches. CDR1 is SNHLY and CDR2 is FYNNEI in the germline V gene. The CDR3 contains 18 residues. CDR3 protein: CASTEVGLARFLSYEQYF. For the CDR3, the DNA is TGTGCCAGCACCGAGGTGGGACTAGCTAGGTTTCTCTCGTACGAGCAGTACTTC.

This chain joins TRBV5-1 and TRBJ2-3; D gene unclear. V was pared by 0 bases and J by 5 bases, with 13 bases between. Germline V lookup: CDR1 SGHRS, CDR2 YFSETQ. The CDR3 runs to 15 residues. CDR3: CASSLGTPQRDTQYF. CDR3 DNA sequence: TGCGCCAGCAGCTTGGGGACCCCCCAACGAGATACGCAGTATTTT.

The chain is built from TRBV12-3 or TRBV12-4 and TRBJ2-5; D may be TRBD1 or TRBD2 (5 bases each). The CDR3 has 13 amino acids. Trimming shortened V by 5 bases and J by 4 bases, and 11 bases separated the two germline ends. Written as DNA, the CDR3 is TGTGCCAGCAGTCCCCGGGACGGAGAGACCCAGTACTTC. Encoded protein: CASSPRDGETQYF.

The V gene is TRBV11-2, the J gene TRBJ2-1, with D unclear. The CDR3 extends over 12 amino acids. Per germline, CDR1 SGHAT and CDR2 FQNNGV. The V and J ends lost 4 bases and 8 bases respectively, with 9 bases between them. This CDR3 is CASSSHRDEQFF. The CDR3 bases are TGTGCCAGCAGCTCTCATCGGGATGAGCAGTTCTTC.

This clonotype was detected only a few times. The chain joins TRBV27 to TRBJ2-7; weak D call: TRBD1 (6 bases). Trimming shortened V by 3 bases and J by 0 bases, and 9 bases separated the two germline ends. The CDR3 loop spans 14 amino acids. Germline lookup yields CDR1 MNHEY and CDR2 SMNVEV (reference sequence). The CDR3 sequence: CASSFGTSSYEQYF. CDR3 DNA sequence: TGTGCCAGCAGTTTTGGGACATCCTCCTACGAGCAGTACTTC.

A few counts support this clonotype. This chain connects TRBV12-3 or TRBV12-4 to TRBJ2-5; 8 nucleotides align to TRBD1. This CDR3 is 14 amino acids long. J lost 5 bases, V lost 3 bases, and 5 bases had no gene match. CDR3 in amino acids: CASSLGQARETQYF. As DNA, the CDR3 is TGTGCCAGCAGTTTGGGACAGGCGAGGGAGACCCAGTACTTC.

Only a few counts were recorded for this clonotype. The rearrangement links TRBV19 to TRBJ1-5; D is perhaps TRBD1 (6 bases). V lost 3 bases and J lost 7, with 13 bases in between. CDR3 length: 14 residues. CDR1 is LNHDA, CDR2 SQIVND, per germline (reference sequence). The CDR3 region is CASSIGQFGQPQHF. DNA for the CDR3: TGTGCCAGTAGTATCGGACAGTTCGGGCAGCCCCAGCATTTT.